This T cell receptor (beta chain) was identified during a study of blood T cell repertoires in COVID-19. Study in general: The samples span acute and convalescent COVID-19 from the United States, Italy and Spain.

Only in-frame clones appear in the TCRdb table, and some are missing; sequencing was by immunoSEQ multiplex PCR. The sample holds some 100,000 clones; around 87% are singletons and the top ten take approximately 17%. With regard to this clone: At the DNA level, this CDR3 is encoded by other sequences in the same sample as well.

Germline V gene data show CDR1 as SGHKS and CDR2 as YYEKEE (reference sequence). CDR3 length equals 14 residues. J lost 4 bases, V lost 4 bases, and 3 bases had no gene match. The rearrangement joins TRBV5-5 to TRBJ1-2; TRBD1 matches at 11 bases. Specimen: peripheral blood. The receptor was isolated from a human donor in a cohort sampled during active COVID-19. The CDR3: CASSRDRGVYGYTF. CDR3 DNA: TGTGCCAGCAGCCGGGACAGGGGGGTCTATGGCTACACCTTC.